The subject of this entry is one T cell receptor (beta chain). Its antigen is not known. The PCR employed 60 Vbeta primers together with 13 Jbeta primers. Per the study methods: There were around 78 million unique TCR beta chains by a later count, and about 12 million of them were shared. Here immunoSEQ multiplex PCR was the method, and the copy in TCRdb shows in-frame clones only, minus some. The D gene and trimming were derived from the DNA, and the V and J assignments and clone size from that table. Altogether 95,000 to 150,000 clones are present, 55% to 75% being singletons, with the ten largest covering about 7.8%. Germline V lookup: CDR1 LGHNT, CDR2 FRNRAP. The junction had 3 bases not matched to a gene; V was cut back by 4 bases and J by 1 base. The CDR3 length is 16 residues. The record originates from a study of cytomegalovirus exposure and HLA in healthy donors. Study results and caveats: In a later analysis, at a false discovery rate of 0.05, 17,000 or so TCR beta sequences were associated with HLA alleles. A later analysis linked a missense DCLRE1C variant to TCR beta V- and J-gene trimming.

This clonotype was obtained from a woman between 40 and 55 years old in good health and CMV-seropositive. The V and J genes are TRBV12-5 and TRBJ1-5; TRBD1 matches at 11 bases. The sample consisted of PBMCs. The CDR3 DNA reads TGTGCTAGTGGTTCTGGGACAGGGGGAAGCAATCAGCCCCAGCATTTT. Residues: CASGSGTGGSNQPQHF. The full variable domain, with the rest looked up from reference TRBV12-5 and TRBJ1-5, is DARVTQTPRHKVTEMGQEVTMRCQPILGHNTVFWYRQTMMQGLELLAYFRNRAPLDDSGMPKDRFSAEMPDATLATLKIQPSEPRDSAVYFCASGSGTGGSNQPQHFGDGTRLSIL.